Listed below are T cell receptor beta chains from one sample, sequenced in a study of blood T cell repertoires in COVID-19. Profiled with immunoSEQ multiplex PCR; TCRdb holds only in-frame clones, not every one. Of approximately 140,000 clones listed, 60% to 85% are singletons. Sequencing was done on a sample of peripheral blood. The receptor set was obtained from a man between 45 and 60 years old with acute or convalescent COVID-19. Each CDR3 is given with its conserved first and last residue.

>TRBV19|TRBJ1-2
CASSPQSNYGYTF
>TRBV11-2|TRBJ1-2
CASSGLSTGPYGYTF
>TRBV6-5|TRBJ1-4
CASAERDRAEKLFF
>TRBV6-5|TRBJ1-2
CASSYQGYGYTF
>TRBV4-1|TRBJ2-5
CASSPPSGGYQETQYF
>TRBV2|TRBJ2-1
CASSEFRLASSEQFF
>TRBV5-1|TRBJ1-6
CASSVDRGDGGSPLHF
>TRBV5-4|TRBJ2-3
CASSPSSSSGDTQYF
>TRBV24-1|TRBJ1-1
CATSDSQGYEAFF
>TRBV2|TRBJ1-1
CASSGDRNTEAFF
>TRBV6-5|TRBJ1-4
CASSYDRGLDEKLFF
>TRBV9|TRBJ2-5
CASRGQGAETQYF
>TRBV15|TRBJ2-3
CATSRDPNTDTQYF
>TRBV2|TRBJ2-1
CASSEDGLTTNEQFF
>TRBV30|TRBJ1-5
CAWSAGTGIYQPQHF
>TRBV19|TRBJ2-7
CASSIAWGSGYEQYF
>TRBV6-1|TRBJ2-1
CASSDGELYNEQFF
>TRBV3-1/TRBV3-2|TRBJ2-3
CASREGSTDTQYF
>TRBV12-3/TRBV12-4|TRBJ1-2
CASARENAYGYTF
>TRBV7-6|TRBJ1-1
CASSSLRGTEAFF
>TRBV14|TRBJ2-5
CASSPRLQFQETQYF
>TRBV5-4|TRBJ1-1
CASSAGGTVYTEAFF
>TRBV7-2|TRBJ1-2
CASSPMNYYGYTF
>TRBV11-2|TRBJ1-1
CASSLAYTEAFF
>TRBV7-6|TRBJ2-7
CASSFHPLDRGYEQYF
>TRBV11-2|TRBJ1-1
CASSRPGTAEAFF
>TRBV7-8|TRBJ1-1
CASSLVVGPTEAFF